This T cell receptor beta chain comes out of a study of T-cell memory formation after mild COVID-19. TCRdb re-derived calls from the 5' RACE reads in MiXCR, one entry per CDR3 protein. The table shows 100,000 or so distinct CDR3 sequences, with around 10% occurring only once. The CDR3 covers 17 residues. Per germline, CDR1 LGHDT and CDR2 YNNKEL (reference sequence). V was clipped by 3 bases and J by 4 bases, with 21 bases between them. The chain combines TRBV3-1 with TRBJ2-5; a weak D match, TRBD2 (6 bases). This TCR came from a man aged 18 to 30 who had mild COVID-19 (a few samples of this study predate the infection). Cell type and time point are not known. Sequencing used PBMCs or a T cell subset sorted from them (not recorded which). This chain's CDR3 is CASSQDPRGSDAETQYF. The CDR3 nucleotides are TGTGCCAGCAGCCAGGACCCGCGGGGAAGTGACGCAGAGACCCAGTACTTC.